Following are 20 T cell receptor beta chains from one sample sequenced in a study of cytomegalovirus exposure and HLA in healthy donors. The primer mix had 60 Vbeta and 13 Jbeta primers. TCRdb keeps only in-frame clones here, not all; method: immunoSEQ multiplex PCR. The data show about 130,000 clones, with roughly 78% seen just once and about 2.6% held by the top ten. The sample taken for sequencing was PBMCs. These receptors came from a man aged 25-45 years in good health and CMV-seronegative.

The rearrangement joins TRBV19 to TRBJ2-1; 12 bases map to TRBD1. Germline lookup yields CDR1 LNHDA and CDR2 SQIVND (reference sequence). The length of the CDR3 is 16 residues. V lost 1 base to trimming and J lost 6 bases; unmatched junction nucleotides: 4. In nucleotides, the CDR3 is TGTGCCAGTAGTATAGGCGGGGACAGGGGGCGCAATGAGCAGTTCTTC. Translation: CASSIGGDRGRNEQFF.

The chain joins TRBV25-1 to TRBJ1-4, with TRBD1 identical over 11 bases. CDR1 and CDR2 (germline): MGHDK, SYGVNS. CDR3 length equals 15 residues. Trimming removed 2 bases from V and 7 bases from J; junction bases left unmatched: 3. The CDR3 is CASSEGTGGIEKLFF. The CDR3 DNA reads as TGTGCCAGCAGTGAAGGGACAGGGGGAATTGAAAAACTGTTTTTT.

The chain joins TRBV2 to TRBJ2-6; D not resolved. The CDR3 has 14 amino acids. Germline V CDR1 and CDR2: SNHLY, FYNNEI. V was shortened by 7 bases and J by 0 bases, with 7 bases between the two germline ends. For the CDR3, the DNA is TGTGCCAGCACCTATAGCTCTGGGGCCAACGTCCTGACTTTC. Residues: CASTYSSGANVLTF.

V usage is TRBV2 and J usage is TRBJ2-2, with a tentative D call TRBD1 (6 bases). V lost 3 bases, J lost 4 bases, and 9 bases lay in between. The CDR3 runs 14 residues. CDR1 and CDR2 (germline): SNHLY, FYNNEI. In nucleotides, the CDR3 is TGTGCCAGCAGTGATCTAGGGGGCACCGGGGAGCTGTTTTTT. Its translation is CASSDLGGTGELFF. Using reference TRBV2 and TRBJ2-2 for the parts outside the CDR3, the full variable domain is EPEVTQTPSHQVTQMGQEVILRCVPISNHLYFYWYRQILGQKVEFLVSFYNNEISEKSEIFDDQFSVERPDGSNFTLKIRSTKLEDSAMYFCASSDLGGTGELFFGEGSRLTVL.

The chain is built from TRBV18 and TRBJ1-5, with D uncertain. The CDR3 is 14 amino acids. Germline V gene lookup returns CDR1 KGHSH and CDR2 LQKENI. Trimming shortened V by 2 bases and J by 5 bases, and 10 bases separated the two germline ends. CDR3 loop: CASSPSPGDQPQHF. Written as DNA, the CDR3 is TGTGCCAGCTCACCATCTCCCGGGGATCAGCCCCAGCATTTT.

This clone was seen only a few times. Other nucleotide sequences in the sample specify the same CDR3. The chain links TRBV27 to TRBJ2-1; a possible D gene is TRBD2 (6 bases). Trimming took 2 bases from V and 0 from J, leaving 8 bases between them. From germline, CDR1 is MNHEY and CDR2 SMNVEV (reference sequence). The CDR3 loop spans 15 amino acids. This CDR3 is CASSLGGSSYNEQFF. The CDR3 DNA follows: TGTGCCAGCAGTTTAGGGGGGAGCTCCTACAATGAGCAGTTCTTC.

The chain has TRBV19 and TRBJ2-5; 8 nucleotides line up with TRBD1. V shed 4 bases, J shed 4 bases, and the junction held 5 bases outside the gene matches. Germline-derived CDR1 and CDR2 are LNHDA and SQIVND (reference sequence). The CDR3 is made up of 14 amino acids. CDR3 amino acids: CASSTGTGRETQYF. In nucleotides, the CDR3 is TGTGCCAGTAGTACCGGGACAGGCAGAGAGACCCAGTACTTC.

Only one count was recorded for this clone. The CDR3 is CASSSGPGTGTKLFF. The CDR3 nucleotides read TGTGCCAGTAGTTCCGGTCCCGGGACAGGGACAAAACTGTTTTTT. The chain uses TRBV19 and TRBJ1-4, with 9 bases that match TRBD1. The J segment lost 10 bases and the V segment lost 5 bases, leaving 11 bases of the junction unmatched. The CDR3 is 15 residues long. CDR1 and CDR2 (germline): LNHDA, SQIVND (reference sequence).

The chain links TRBV5-6 to TRBJ1-5; a weak D match, TRBD1 (5 bases). Germline-derived CDR1 and CDR2 are SGHDT and YYEEEE. The CDR3 runs 17 residues. The V end was cut by 2 bases, the J end by 2 bases, with 17 bases between. In DNA form, the CDR3 reads TGTGCCAGCAGCTTCGGGGGAATTAGGTTTGGCAATCAGCCCCAGCATTTT. This codes for CASSFGGIRFGNQPQHF.

The chain joins TRBV10-3 to TRBJ1-2, with a tentative D call TRBD1 (6 bases). The V gene lost 9 bases and the J gene lost 1 base, with 18 bases spanning the gap. Looked up from germline, CDR1 is ENHRY and CDR2 is SYGVKD. The CDR3 is 15 residues long. In DNA, the CDR3 is TGTGCCATGGGATCAGGGGAACTCGGTAACTATGGCTACACCTTC. It codes for CAMGSGELGNYGYTF.

This clone was counted once. The rearrangement links TRBV7-9 to TRBJ2-7, with a possible D match to TRBD2 (6 bases). The V end was cut by 3 bases, the J end by 2 bases, with 17 bases between. CDR3 size: 16 residues. Germline CDR1 reads SEHNR; CDR2 reads FQNEAQ (reference sequence). The CDR3 here is CASSFFPGSQAYEQYF. The CDR3 nucleotides are TGTGCCAGCAGCTTTTTTCCCGGGAGTCAGGCCTACGAGCAGTACTTC.

The rearrangement uses TRBV28 and TRBJ2-6, with TRBD1 matching 8 bases. The germline V gene encodes CDR1 MDHEN and CDR2 SYDVKM. The length of the CDR3 is 16 residues. Unmatched junction bases numbered 6, after V lost 4 bases and J lost 4 bases. In DNA form, the CDR3 reads TGTGCCAGCAGTTCCTACAGGGGGTCAGGGGCCAACGTCCTGACTTTC. This encodes CASSSYRGSGANVLTF.

The count of this clone is one. The CDR3 is CASRVPGTGRHEQYF. In DNA, the CDR3 is TGTGCCAGCAGAGTCCCCGGGACAGGGCGGCACGAGCAGTACTTC. V is TRBV2 and J is TRBJ2-7; 9 nucleotides line up with TRBD1. Trimming cost V 6 bases and J 5 bases; bases outside gene matches: 11. From germline, CDR1 is SNHLY and CDR2 FYNNEI. The CDR3 extends over 15 amino acids.

The V and J genes are TRBV2 and TRBJ1-3; D unclear. Germline CDR1 reads SNHLY; CDR2 reads FYNNEI. CDR3 length: 13 residues. V was shortened by 7 bases and J by 0 bases, with 7 bases between the two germline ends. The CDR3 loop is CASILSSGNTIYF. DNA for the CDR3: TGTGCCAGCATCCTGAGCTCTGGAAACACCATATATTTT.

This clone was counted once. The chain has TRBV11-2 and TRBJ2-5, with 7 bases matching TRBD1. Germline V lookup: CDR1 SGHAT, CDR2 FQNNGV. V shed 4 bases and J 1 base; nucleotides not matched to a gene: 12. The CDR3 is made up of 17 amino acids. The CDR3 loop reads CASSSLDRAARQETQYF. CDR3 bases: TGTGCCAGCAGCTCCCTCGACAGGGCGGCTCGCCAAGAGACCCAGTACTTC.

This clone was found once. This sequence joins TRBV10-3 and TRBJ2-6; 7 bases match TRBD1. J lost 0 bases, V lost 5 bases, and 10 bases had no gene match. Germline V gives CDR1 ENHRY, CDR2 SYGVKD. The CDR3 has 18 residues. CDR3 protein: CAISIPQGFGSGANVLTF. The CDR3 bases are TGTGCCATCAGTATCCCACAGGGGTTCGGCTCTGGGGCCAACGTCCTGACTTTC.

This clone occurred once. This sequence joins TRBV5-4 and TRBJ1-1; D is possibly TRBD1 (5 bases). The V and J ends lost 0 bases and 4 bases respectively, with 10 bases between them. Germline CDR1 SGHNT, CDR2 YYREEE (reference sequence). The CDR3 contains 14 residues. CDR3 protein: CASSLAQGGTEAFF. CDR3 coding DNA: TGTGCCAGCAGCTTGGCCCAGGGAGGCACTGAAGCTTTCTTT.

The rearrangement links TRBV5-4 to TRBJ2-7, with 12 nucleotides matching TRBD2. The germline CDR1 and CDR2 sequences are SGHNT and YYREEE (reference sequence). This CDR3 contains 16 residues. J was trimmed by 5 bases and V by 2 bases; bases with no gene match: 8. The CDR3 DNA follows: TGTGCCAGCAGCTTACCGACTAGCGGGAGAGTTAACGAGCAGTACTTC. The encoded protein is CASSLPTSGRVNEQYF.

The CDR3 nucleotides read TGTGCCAGCAGTTCCCCCGGGAGGGGTTCCTACAATGAGCAGTTCTTC. Amino acid sequence: CASSSPGRGSYNEQFF. V gene TRBV28 combines with J gene TRBJ2-1, with TRBD2 matching 8 bases. This CDR3 is built from 16 residues. Germline CDR1 reads MDHEN; CDR2 reads SYDVKM. Germline trimming cut 4 bases from V and 1 base from J; bases unmatched to any gene: 6.

This clone occurred once. The chain has TRBV28 and TRBJ1-1, with D possibly matching TRBD1 (5 bases). The germline V and J ends were trimmed by 7 bases and 1 base, with 25 bases remaining between them. The germline V gene has CDR1 MDHEN and CDR2 SYDVKM. CDR3 size: 18 residues. The CDR3 DNA reads as TGTGCCAGCACGAGACCCCGGGCAGGGCGGTACCAGAACACTGAAGCTTTCTTT. This sequence encodes CASTRPRAGRYQNTEAFF.